This TCR beta chain was sequenced in a study of response to subunit inactivated influenza vaccine. This clonotype has more than one count but fewer than ten. Its antigen is as yet unknown. One entry per CDR3 protein results from TCRdb running MiXCR on the RT-PCR reads. The table records about 650,000 distinct CDR3 sequences, about a sixth of them present only once. V shed 3 bases and J shed 3 bases, with 17 bases lying between them. The CDR3 consists of 17 residues. Study-level findings and limits: The authors offered the suggestion that each seasonal influenza vaccination recruits few new T cells.

The chain carries TRBV12-3 or TRBV12-4 and TRBJ2-2, with D perhaps TRBD1 or TRBD2 (5 bases each). The sequence came from a man in his fifties or sixties who received an inactivated influenza vaccine. The material was PBMCs from blood, obtained approximately 13 days after vaccination. DNA for the CDR3: TGTGCCAGCAGTTTTGTTTTGGGGGTGAGGGACACCGGGGAGCTGTTTTTT. This encodes CASSFVLGVRDTGELFF.